The 9 T cell receptor beta chains reported below all come from one sample, sequenced in a study of cytomegalovirus exposure and HLA in healthy donors. TCRdb keeps only in-frame clones here, not all; method: immunoSEQ multiplex PCR. The table has 55,000 to 75,000 clones, roughly 94% seen once; the top ten hold less than 4.5%. The sample was PBMCs. The receptors derive from a man aged 18 to 29 in good health and CMV-seropositive.

This clone has only a few counts. DNA of the CDR3: TGTGCCAGCAGCCAACCAAGAGGGCTAGCCGGGTACGAGCAGTACTTC. Protein product: CASSQPRGLAGYEQYF. The rearrangement uses TRBV4-2 and TRBJ2-7, with TRBD2 as a possible D gene (5 bases). The germline V gene has CDR1 LGHNA and CDR2 YNFKEQ. CDR3 size: 16 residues. V lost 2 bases, J lost 4 bases, and 18 bases lay in between.

The chain is built from TRBV28 and TRBJ2-1; weak D call: TRBD2 (5 bases). CDR1 is MDHEN and CDR2 is SYDVKM in the germline V gene. The CDR3 covers 14 residues. V was clipped by 5 bases and J by 6 bases, with 14 bases between them. The CDR3 sequence: CASSKPDFSNEQFF. As DNA, the CDR3 is TGTGCCAGCAGTAAACCGGACTTTAGCAATGAGCAGTTCTTC.

This chain joins TRBV6-1 and TRBJ2-1; 13 bases line up with TRBD2. The length of the CDR3 is 16 residues. Per the germline V gene, CDR1 is MNHNS and CDR2 is SASEGT. J was trimmed by 7 bases and V by 4 bases; bases with no gene match: 7. The CDR3 sequence: CASSGLLAGGWNEQFF. For the CDR3, the DNA is TGTGCCAGCAGTGGGCTACTAGCGGGAGGGTGGAATGAGCAGTTCTTC.

The table lists this clone with a count of one. CDR3 protein: CASSLGEIYNEQFF. The CDR3 region has the DNA TGTGCCAGCAGCTTAGGGGAGATATACAATGAGCAGTTCTTC. V is TRBV11-1 and J is TRBJ2-1; D is possibly TRBD2 (5 bases). The V gene's germline CDR1 is SGHAT and CDR2 FQDESV (reference sequence). Trimming pared 1 base from V and 4 bases from J, leaving 8 bases between. This CDR3 has 14 amino acids.

This chain links TRBV7-8 with TRBJ1-1; possible D gene TRBD1, 6 bases. Germline V gene lookup returns CDR1 SGHVS and CDR2 FQNEAQ. The germline V and J ends were trimmed by 6 bases and 0 bases, with 11 bases remaining between them. The CDR3 runs to 14 residues. The CDR3 spells CASSYRALNTEAFF. DNA for the CDR3: TGTGCCAGCAGTTACAGGGCCCTGAACACTGAAGCTTTCTTT.

This rearrangement joins TRBV28 to TRBJ1-1; 8 bases are a match to TRBD1. Trimming removed 3 bases from V and 3 bases from J; junction bases left unmatched: 18. The CDR3 length is 19 residues. The germline V gene has CDR1 MDHEN and CDR2 SYDVKM. The CDR3 region has the DNA TGTGCCAGCAGTTTCCCCCTTGTCTCGAGGACAGGGCCAGACACTGAAGCTTTCTTT. Residues: CASSFPLVSRTGPDTEAFF.

Only a few counts were recorded for this clone. This sequence joins TRBV2 and TRBJ2-2; D is uncertain. Germline V gene data show CDR1 as SNHLY and CDR2 as FYNNEI. This CDR3 region has 11 residues. V lost 6 bases to trimming and J lost 5 bases, with 4 bases between them. CDR3 nucleotide sequence: TGTGCCAGCAGCGAGACCGGGGAGCTGTTTTTT. Its translation is CASSETGELFF.

DNA for the CDR3: TGTGCCAGTAGTGCTGTACGGGATTCACCCCTCCACTTT. This sequence encodes CASSAVRDSPLHF. This chain links TRBV19 with TRBJ1-6, with no clear D. Trimming took off 5 bases at V and 8 bases at J, with 10 bases between the two ends. The CDR3 extends over 13 amino acids. From germline, CDR1 is LNHDA and CDR2 SQIVND (reference sequence).

This chain connects TRBV2 to TRBJ1-1; TRBD1 matches 9 bases. V lost 7 bases to trimming and J lost 6 bases; unmatched junction nucleotides: 12. Germline lookup yields CDR1 SNHLY and CDR2 FYNNEI. The CDR3 consists of 15 residues. In DNA, the CDR3 is TGTGCCAGCATACTAACGACAGGGGGTCCGGCTGAAGCTTTCTTT. Protein sequence: CASILTTGGPAEAFF.